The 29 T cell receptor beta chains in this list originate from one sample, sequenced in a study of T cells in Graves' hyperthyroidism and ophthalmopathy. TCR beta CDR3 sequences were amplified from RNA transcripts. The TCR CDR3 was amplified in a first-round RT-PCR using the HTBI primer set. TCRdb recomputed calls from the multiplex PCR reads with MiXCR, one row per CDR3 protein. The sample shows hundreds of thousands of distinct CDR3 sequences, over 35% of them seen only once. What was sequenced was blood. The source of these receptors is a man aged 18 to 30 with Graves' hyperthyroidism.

DNA for the CDR3: TGTGCCAGCAGCCCCCCAGGAGCCGGGAAAGCTTTCTTT. Amino acids: CASSPPGAGKAFF. The chain joins TRBV7-2 to TRBJ1-1; no reliable D call. Trimming shortened V by 5 bases and J by 9 bases, and 16 bases separated the two germline ends. Germline V gives CDR1 SGHTA, CDR2 FQGNSA. This CDR3 has 13 residues.

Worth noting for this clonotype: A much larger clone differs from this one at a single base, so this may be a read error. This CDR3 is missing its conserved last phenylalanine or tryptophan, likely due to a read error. Here the CDR3 DNA reads TGTGCCAGCAGCAAACAGGGGAGGCCTGAAGCTTTCCTT. Translating it yields CASSKQGRPEAFL. The rearrangement uses TRBV7-8 and TRBJ1-1, with TRBD1 matching 7 bases. The CDR3 covers 13 residues. The germline CDR1 and CDR2 sequences are SGHVS and FQNEAQ. V lost 5 bases to trimming and J lost 6 bases; unmatched junction nucleotides: 6.

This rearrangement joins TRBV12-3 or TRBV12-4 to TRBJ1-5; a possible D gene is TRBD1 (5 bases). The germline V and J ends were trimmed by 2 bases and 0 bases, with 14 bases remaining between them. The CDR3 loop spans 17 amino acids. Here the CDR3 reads CASSLRQGLNSNQPQHF. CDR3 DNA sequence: TGTGCCAGCAGTTTAAGGCAGGGTCTAAATAGCAATCAGCCCCAGCATTTT.

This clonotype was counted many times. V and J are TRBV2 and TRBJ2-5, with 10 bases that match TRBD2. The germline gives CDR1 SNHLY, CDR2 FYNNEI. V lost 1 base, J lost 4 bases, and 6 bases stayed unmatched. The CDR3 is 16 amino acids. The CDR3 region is CASSEGRLAGVETQYF. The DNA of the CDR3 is TGTGCCAGCAGTGAAGGGCGCCTAGCGGGAGTAGAGACCCAGTACTTC.

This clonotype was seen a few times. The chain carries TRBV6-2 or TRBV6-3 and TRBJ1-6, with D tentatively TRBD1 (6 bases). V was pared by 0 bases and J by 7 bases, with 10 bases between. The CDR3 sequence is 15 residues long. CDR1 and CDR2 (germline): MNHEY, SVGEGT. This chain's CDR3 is CASSYSLQGNSPLHF. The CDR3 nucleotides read TGTGCCAGCAGTTACTCGTTACAGGGAAATTCACCCCTCCACTTT.

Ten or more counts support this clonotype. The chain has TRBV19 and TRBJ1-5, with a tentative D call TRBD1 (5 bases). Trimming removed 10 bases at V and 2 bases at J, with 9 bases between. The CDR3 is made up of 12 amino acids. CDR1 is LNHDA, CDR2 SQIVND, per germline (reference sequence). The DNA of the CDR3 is TGTGCCACCCAGGGTGGCAATCAGCCCCAGCATTTT. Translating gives CATQGGNQPQHF.

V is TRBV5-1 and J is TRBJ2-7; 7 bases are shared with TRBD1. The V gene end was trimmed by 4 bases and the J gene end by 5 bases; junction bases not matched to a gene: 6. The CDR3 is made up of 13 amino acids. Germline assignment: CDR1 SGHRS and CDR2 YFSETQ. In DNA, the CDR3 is TGCGCCAGCAGCCGGGACGGGACAGACGAGCAGTACTTC. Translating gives CASSRDGTDEQYF.

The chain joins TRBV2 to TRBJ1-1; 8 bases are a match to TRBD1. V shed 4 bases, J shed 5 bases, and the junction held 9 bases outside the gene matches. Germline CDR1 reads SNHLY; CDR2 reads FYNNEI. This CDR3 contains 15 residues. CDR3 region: CASSGPGQEVTEAFF. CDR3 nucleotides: TGTGCCAGCAGTGGGCCGGGACAGGAAGTTACTGAAGCTTTCTTT.

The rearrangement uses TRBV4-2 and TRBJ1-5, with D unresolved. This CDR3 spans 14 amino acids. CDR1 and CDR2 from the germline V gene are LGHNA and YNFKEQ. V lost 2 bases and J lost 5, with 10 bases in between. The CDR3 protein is CASSQRTEYQPQHF. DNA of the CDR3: TGTGCCAGCAGCCAACGGACTGAATATCAGCCCCAGCATTTT.

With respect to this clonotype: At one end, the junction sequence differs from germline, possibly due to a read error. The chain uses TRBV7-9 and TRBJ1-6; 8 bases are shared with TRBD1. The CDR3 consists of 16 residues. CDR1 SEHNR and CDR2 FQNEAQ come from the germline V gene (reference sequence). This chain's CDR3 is CASGLRSQGANSPLHF. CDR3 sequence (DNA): TGCGCCAGCGGCTTGCGGTCTCAGGGGGCTAATTCACCCCTCCACTTT. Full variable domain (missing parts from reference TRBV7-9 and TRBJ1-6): DTGVSQNPRHKITKRGQNVTFRCDPISEHNRLYWYRQTLGQGPEFLTYFQNEAQLEKSRLLSDRFSAERPKGSFSTLEIQRTEQGDSAMYLCASGLRSQGANSPLHFGNGTRLTVT.

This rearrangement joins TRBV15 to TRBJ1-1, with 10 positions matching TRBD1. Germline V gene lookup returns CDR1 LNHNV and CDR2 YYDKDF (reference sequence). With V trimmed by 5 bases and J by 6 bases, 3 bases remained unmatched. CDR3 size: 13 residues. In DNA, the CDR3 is TGTGCCACCAGCCGAGGACAGGGGGCTGAAGCTTTCTTT. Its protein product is CATSRGQGAEAFF.

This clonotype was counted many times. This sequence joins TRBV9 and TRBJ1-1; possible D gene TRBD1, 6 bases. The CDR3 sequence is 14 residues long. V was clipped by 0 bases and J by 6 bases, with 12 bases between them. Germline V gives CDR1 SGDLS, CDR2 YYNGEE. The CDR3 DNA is TGTGCCAGCAGCGTAGGGAGGGACACGGCTGAAGCTTTCTTT. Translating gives CASSVGRDTAEAFF.

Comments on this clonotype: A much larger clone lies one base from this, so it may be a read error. For the CDR3, the DNA is TGTGCCAGCAGCCCCCAGCGGTACTACGAGCAGTACTTC. Amino acid sequence: CASSPQRYYEQYF. The gene calls are TRBV7-8 and TRBJ2-7; D is possibly TRBD2 (5 bases). Germline-derived CDR1 and CDR2 are SGHVS and FQNEAQ. The CDR3 consists of 13 residues. The V end lost 5 bases, the J end lost 3 bases, and 11 bases lay between the germline ends.

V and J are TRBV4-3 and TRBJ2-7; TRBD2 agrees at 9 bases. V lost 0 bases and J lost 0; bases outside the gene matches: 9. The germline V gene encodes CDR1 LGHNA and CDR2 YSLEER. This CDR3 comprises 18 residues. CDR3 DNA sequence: TGCGCCAGCAGCCAAGATAGTCCCTTAGCGGGAGTCTCCTACGAGCAGTACTTC. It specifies CASSQDSPLAGVSYEQYF.

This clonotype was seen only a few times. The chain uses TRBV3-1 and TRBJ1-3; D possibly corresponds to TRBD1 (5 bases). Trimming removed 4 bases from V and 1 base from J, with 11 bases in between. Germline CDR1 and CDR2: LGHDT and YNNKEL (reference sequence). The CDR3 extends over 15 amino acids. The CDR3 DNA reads TGTGCCAGCAGCCCTCCGGGACGGTCTGGAAACACCATATATTTT. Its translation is CASSPPGRSGNTIYF.

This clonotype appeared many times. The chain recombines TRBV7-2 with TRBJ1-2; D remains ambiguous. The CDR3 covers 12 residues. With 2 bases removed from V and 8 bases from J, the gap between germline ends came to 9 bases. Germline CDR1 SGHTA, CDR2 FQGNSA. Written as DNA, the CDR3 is TGTGCCAGCAGCTTAACTTTGGACGGCTACACCTTC. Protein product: CASSLTLDGYTF.

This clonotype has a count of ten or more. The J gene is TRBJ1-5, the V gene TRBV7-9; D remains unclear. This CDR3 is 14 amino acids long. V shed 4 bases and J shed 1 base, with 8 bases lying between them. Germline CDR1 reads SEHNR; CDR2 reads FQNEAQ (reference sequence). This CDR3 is CASSSPGSNQPQHF. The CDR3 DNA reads TGTGCCAGCAGCTCACCGGGAAGCAATCAGCCCCAGCATTTT.

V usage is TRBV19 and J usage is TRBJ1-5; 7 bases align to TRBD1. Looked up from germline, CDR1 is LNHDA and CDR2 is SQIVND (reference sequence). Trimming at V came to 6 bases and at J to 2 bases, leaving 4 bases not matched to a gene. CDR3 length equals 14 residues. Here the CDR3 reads CASRGQTRNQPQHF. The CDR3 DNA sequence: TGTGCCAGTAGGGGACAGACGCGCAATCAGCCCCAGCATTTT.

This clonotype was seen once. The CDR3 is CATGTGEENGYTF. Here the CDR3 DNA reads TGTGCCACCGGGACAGGGGAGGAGAATGGCTACACCTTC. J is TRBJ1-2 and V is TRBV10-3; 10 nucleotides agree with TRBD1. Germline CDR1 is ENHRY and CDR2 is SYGVKD. V gave up 10 bases and J gave up 6 bases; unmatched junction bases: 8. The CDR3 covers 13 residues.

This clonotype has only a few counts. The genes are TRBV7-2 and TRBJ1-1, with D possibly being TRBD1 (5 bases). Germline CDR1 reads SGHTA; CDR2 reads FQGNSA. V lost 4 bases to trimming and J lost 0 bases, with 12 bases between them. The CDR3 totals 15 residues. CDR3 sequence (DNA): TGTGCCAGCAGCTATCTGGGACGGTTGAACACTGAAGCTTTCTTT. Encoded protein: CASSYLGRLNTEAFF.

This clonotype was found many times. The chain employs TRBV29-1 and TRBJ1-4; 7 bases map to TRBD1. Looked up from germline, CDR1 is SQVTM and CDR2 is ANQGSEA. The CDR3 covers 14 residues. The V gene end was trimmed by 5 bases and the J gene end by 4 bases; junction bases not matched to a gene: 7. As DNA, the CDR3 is TGCAGCGTTAAACCGGGACAGAGTAATGAAAAACTGTTTTTT. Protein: CSVKPGQSNEKLFF. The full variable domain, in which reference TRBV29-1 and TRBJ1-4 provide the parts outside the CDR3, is SAVISQKPSRDICQRGTSLTIQCQVDSQVTMMFWYRQQPGQSLTLIATANQGSEATYESGFVIDKFPISRPNLTFSTLTVSNMSPEDSSIYLCSVKPGQSNEKLFFGSGTQLSVL.

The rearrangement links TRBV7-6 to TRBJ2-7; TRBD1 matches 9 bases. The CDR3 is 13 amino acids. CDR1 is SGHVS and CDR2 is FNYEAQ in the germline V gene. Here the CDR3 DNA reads TGTGCTTCCCCCGGGACAGGGATCAACGAGCAGTACTTC. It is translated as CASPGTGINEQYF.

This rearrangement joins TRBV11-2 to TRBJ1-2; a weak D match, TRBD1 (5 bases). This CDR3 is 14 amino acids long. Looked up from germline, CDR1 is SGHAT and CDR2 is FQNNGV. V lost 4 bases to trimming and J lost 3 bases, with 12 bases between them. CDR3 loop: CASSSQSRDYGYTF. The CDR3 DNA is TGTGCCAGCAGCTCACAATCCAGGGACTATGGCTACACCTTC.

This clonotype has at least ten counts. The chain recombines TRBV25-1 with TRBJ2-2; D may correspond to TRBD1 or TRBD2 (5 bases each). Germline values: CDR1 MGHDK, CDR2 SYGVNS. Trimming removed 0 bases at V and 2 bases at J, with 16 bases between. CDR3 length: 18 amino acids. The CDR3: CASSEYWVRDGNTGELFF. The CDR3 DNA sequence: TGTGCCAGCAGTGAATATTGGGTCCGGGACGGTAACACCGGGGAGCTGTTTTTT.

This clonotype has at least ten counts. The CDR3 DNA follows: TGTGCCACCAGCCCGGCCCCCTTCGAGGAAAAACTGTTTTTT. This sequence encodes CATSPAPFEEKLFF. This chain links TRBV15 with TRBJ1-4; the D is unclear. This CDR3 contains 14 residues. Germline V CDR1 and CDR2: LNHNV, YYDKDF (reference sequence). V was pared by 5 bases and J by 8 bases, with 15 bases between.

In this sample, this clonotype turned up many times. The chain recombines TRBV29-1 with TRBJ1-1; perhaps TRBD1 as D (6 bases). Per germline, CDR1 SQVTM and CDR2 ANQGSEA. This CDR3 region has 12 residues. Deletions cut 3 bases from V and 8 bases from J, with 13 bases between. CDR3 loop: CSVELGQGEAFF. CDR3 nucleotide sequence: TGCAGCGTTGAGTTGGGGCAGGGGGAAGCTTTCTTT.

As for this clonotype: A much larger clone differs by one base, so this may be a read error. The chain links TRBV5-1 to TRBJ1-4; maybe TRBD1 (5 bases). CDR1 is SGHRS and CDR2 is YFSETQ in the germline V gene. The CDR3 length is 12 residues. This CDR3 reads CAGRERDEKLFF. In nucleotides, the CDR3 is TGCGCCGGCAGGGAGAGAGATGAAAAACTGTTTTTT.

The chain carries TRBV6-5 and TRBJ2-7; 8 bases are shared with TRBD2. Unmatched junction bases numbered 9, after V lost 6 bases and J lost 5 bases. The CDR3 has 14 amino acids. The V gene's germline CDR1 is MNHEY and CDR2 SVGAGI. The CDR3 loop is CASSNVAGSDEQYF. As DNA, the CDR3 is TGTGCCAGCAGCAACGTAGCGGGGTCCGACGAGCAGTACTTC.

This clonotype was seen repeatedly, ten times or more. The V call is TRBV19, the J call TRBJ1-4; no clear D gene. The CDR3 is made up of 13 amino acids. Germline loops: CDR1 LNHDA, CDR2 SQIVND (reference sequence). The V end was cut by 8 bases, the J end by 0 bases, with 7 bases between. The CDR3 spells CASSGSTNEKLFF. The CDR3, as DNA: TGTGCCAGTTCTGGGTCAACTAATGAAAAACTGTTTTTT.